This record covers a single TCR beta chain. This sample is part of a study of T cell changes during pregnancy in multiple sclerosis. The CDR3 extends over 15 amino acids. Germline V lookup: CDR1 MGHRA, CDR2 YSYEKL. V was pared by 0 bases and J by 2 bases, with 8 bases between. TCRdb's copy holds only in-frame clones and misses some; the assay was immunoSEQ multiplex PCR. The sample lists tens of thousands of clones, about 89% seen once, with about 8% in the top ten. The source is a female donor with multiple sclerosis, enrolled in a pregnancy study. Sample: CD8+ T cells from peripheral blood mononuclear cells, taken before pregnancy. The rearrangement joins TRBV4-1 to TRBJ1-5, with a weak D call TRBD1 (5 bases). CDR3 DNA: TGCGCCAGCAGCCAAGATGCCAGGGGCAATCAGCCCCAGCATTTT. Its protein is CASSQDARGNQPQHF.